This T cell receptor beta chain originates from a study of T-cell reconstitution after alpha-beta-depleted transplantation in children. The ends lost 5 bases at V and 4 bases at J; junction bases unmatched: 9. This CDR3 spans 16 amino acids. From germline, CDR1 is MNHNS and CDR2 SASEGT. Unique molecular identifiers tagged the TCRbeta library. MiXCR was run by TCRdb on the PCR reads, yielding one entry per CDR3 protein. Of about 640,000 distinct CDR3 sequences in the sample, 15% to 20% are singletons; the top ten hold about 1.1%. This clonotype was picked up a small number of times. The TCR originated in a human donor who donated a stem cell graft to a child with acute myeloid leukemia. The chain joins TRBV6-1 to TRBJ2-4; TRBD1 matches 9 bases. The sample consisted of PBMCs from the stem cell graft donor, taken from the stem cell graft. The DNA for the CDR3 is TGTGCCAGCAGTCCTACAGGGGGCAGGGATAAAAACATTCAGTACTTC. Amino acids: CASSPTGGRDKNIQYF.